The 6 T cell receptor beta chains listed next were all sequenced from one sample in a study of identical twins. A single record per CDR3 protein comes from TCRdb applying MiXCR to the 5' RACE reads. The profile shows hundreds of thousands of distinct CDR3 sequences, 9.4% of them singletons. Sequenced material: memory (CD45RO+) T cells sorted from blood. The receptors here all came from a woman younger than 35 in good health.

This clonotype was recorded a few times. This chain connects TRBV2 to TRBJ2-7; D could derive from TRBD1 or TRBD2 (6 bases each). The CDR3 sequence is 13 residues long. Trimming pared 4 bases from V and 2 bases from J, leaving 9 bases between. Per the germline V gene, CDR1 is SNHLY and CDR2 is FYNNEI. CDR3 sequence: CASSAGGPYEQYF. CDR3 in DNA: TGTGCCAGCAGTGCCGGGGGCCCCTACGAGCAGTACTTC.

The rearrangement links TRBV14 to TRBJ2-7; 7 bases align to TRBD2. The germline CDR1 and CDR2 sequences are SGHDN and FVKESK. The length of the CDR3 is 15 residues. The V segment lost 1 base and the J segment 1 base; nucleotides outside the gene matches: 4. The CDR3 reads CASSQVGRESYEQYF. In nucleotides, the CDR3 is TGTGCCAGCAGCCAAGTGGGGAGGGAATCCTACGAGCAGTACTTC.

This clonotype was found a few times. The genes are TRBV12-5 and TRBJ2-7; perhaps D is TRBD1 or TRBD2 (5 bases each). The germline V gene encodes CDR1 LGHNT and CDR2 FRNRAP. V lost 7 bases and J lost 3, with 13 bases in between. The CDR3 sequence is 13 residues long. DNA of the CDR3: TGTGCTAGTGATGAGGGCAGGGACTACGAGCAGTACTTC. It encodes CASDEGRDYEQYF.

This clonotype was detected many times. The chain recombines TRBV5-1 with TRBJ2-7; TRBD1 agrees at 7 bases. The CDR3 runs to 16 residues. Losses at the gene ends were 3 bases for V and 3 bases for J; bases not matched to a gene: 12. The germline V gene has CDR1 SGHRS and CDR2 YFSETQ. The CDR3 bases are TGCGCCAGCAGCTCGGTTAGGCAGGGGGAACTCTACGAGCAGTACTTC. As protein: CASSSVRQGELYEQYF. The variable domain in full, completed from reference TRBV5-1 and TRBJ2-7, reads KAGVTQTPRYLIKTRGQQVTLSCSPISGHRSVSWYQQTPGQGLQFLFEYFSETQRNKGNFPGRFSGRQFSNSRSEMNVSTLELGDSALYLCASSSVRQGELYEQYFGPGTRLTVT.

The chain has TRBV12-3 or TRBV12-4 and TRBJ1-1; no firm D call. Trimming removed 4 bases at V and 5 bases at J, with 11 bases between. This CDR3 region has 13 residues. The CDR3 DNA is TGTGCCAGCAGTTCTTGGGTAATGACTGAAGCTTTCTTT. Amino acids: CASSSWVMTEAFF.

This clonotype was picked up a small number of times. J is TRBJ2-7 and V is TRBV7-2; D call uncertain. This CDR3 is built from 13 residues. The ends were cut back, 7 bases at V and 2 bases at J, with 12 bases in the middle. The germline V gene has CDR1 SGHTA and CDR2 FQGNSA. The CDR3 bases are TGTGCCAGCAAGGTGGACGGAGCCTACGAGCAGTACTTC. This encodes CASKVDGAYEQYF.